These 22 T cell receptor beta chains were all obtained from the same sample, sequenced in a study of blood T cell repertoires in COVID-19. The protocol was immunoSEQ multiplex PCR, while the TCRdb copy is restricted to in-frame clones and leaves out a portion. The data show 120,000 to 150,000 clones, more than 80% seen once. The material sequenced was peripheral blood. These receptors were collected from a human donor in a cohort sampled during active COVID-19.

The chain has TRBV2 and TRBJ1-6; perhaps TRBD1 as D (5 bases). The CDR3 runs 14 residues. Germline values: CDR1 SNHLY, CDR2 FYNNEI. Trimming removed 7 bases at V and 9 bases at J, with 16 bases between. The CDR3 DNA follows: TGTGCCAGCACCTACGGGGGTTTCAGTTCACCCCTCCACTTT. This gives the protein CASTYGGFSSPLHF.

J is TRBJ1-4 and V is TRBV5-1; tentative D call: TRBD1 (6 bases). There are 14 residues in the CDR3. Trimming took 5 bases from V and 0 from J, leaving 8 bases between them. Germline loops: CDR1 SGHRS, CDR2 YFSETQ. In DNA, the CDR3 is TGCGCCAGCAGACCAGGGGCAACTAATGAAAAACTGTTTTTT. It is translated as CASRPGATNEKLFF.

V and J are TRBV5-4 and TRBJ1-2, with D hard to call. This CDR3 has 15 amino acids. V lost 1 base, J lost 3 bases, and 13 bases lay in between. Germline V gene data show CDR1 as SGHNT and CDR2 as YYREEE (reference sequence). CDR3 DNA sequence: TGTGCCAGCAGCTTGAGTCCCCCTCGAGACTATGGCTACACCTTC. It yields the protein CASSLSPPRDYGYTF.

This chain links TRBV12-3 or TRBV12-4 with TRBJ1-2; D may be TRBD1 (5 bases). The CDR3 sequence is 11 residues long. Between the trimmed V and J ends, which lost 3 bases and 8 bases, there was a span of 7 bases. CDR3 protein: CASSLGLGYTF. The CDR3 nucleotides are TGTGCCAGCAGTTTGGGACTCGGCTACACCTTC.

The rearrangement joins TRBV3-1 (or the pseudogene TRBV3-2) to TRBJ2-7; 8 bases are shared with TRBD2. V lost 3 bases, J lost 6 bases, and 4 bases stayed unmatched. Germline-derived CDR1 and CDR2 are LGHDT and YNNKEL (reference sequence). CDR3 length equals 13 residues. In nucleotides, the CDR3 is TGTGCCAGCAGCCAGGGACTAGTCTCCGAGCAGTACTTC. It translates to CASSQGLVSEQYF.

The chain is built from TRBV6-5 and TRBJ2-7, with 14 bases that match TRBD2. Germline values: CDR1 MNHEY, CDR2 SVGAGI. The CDR3 runs 14 residues. V gave up 6 bases and J gave up 3 bases; unmatched junction bases: 1. The CDR3 DNA follows: TGTGCCAGCAGCGGGACTAGCGGGGGCTACGAGCAGTACTTC. Amino acids: CASSGTSGGYEQYF.

The V and J genes are TRBV27 and TRBJ2-1; tentative D call: TRBD1 (5 bases). CDR1 and CDR2 (germline): MNHEY, SMNVEV (reference sequence). Trimming left V 4 bases short and J 8 bases short, with 15 bases between. CDR3 length equals 14 residues. The CDR3 spells CASSSGRVFDEQFF. CDR3 nucleotides: TGTGCCAGCAGTTCGGGCAGGGTATTTGATGAGCAGTTCTTC.

The J gene is TRBJ2-7, the V gene TRBV5-1, with 10 bases lining up with TRBD1. This CDR3 is 14 amino acids long. The J segment lost 3 bases and the V segment lost 6 bases, leaving 6 bases of the junction unmatched. Looked up from germline, CDR1 is SGHRS and CDR2 is YFSETQ. Here the CDR3 reads CASTPGQGFYEQYF. The CDR3 DNA reads TGCGCCAGCACCCCGGGACAGGGGTTCTACGAGCAGTACTTC. The full variable domain, in which reference TRBV5-1 and TRBJ2-7 provide the parts outside the CDR3, is KAGVTQTPRYLIKTRGQQVTLSCSPISGHRSVSWYQQTPGQGLQFLFEYFSETQRNKGNFPGRFSGRQFSNSRSEMNVSTLELGDSALYLCASTPGQGFYEQYFGPGTRLTVT.

The J gene is TRBJ2-5, the V gene TRBV30; 10 nucleotides align to TRBD2. J was trimmed by 1 base and V by 5 bases; bases with no gene match: 10. The CDR3 totals 16 residues. The V gene's germline CDR1 is GTSNPN and CDR2 SVGIG (reference sequence). The CDR3 DNA is TGTGCCTGGTGCCCAGCACTAGCGGGGCCCCAAGAGACCCAGTACTTC. Residues: CAWCPALAGPQETQYF.

V usage is TRBV28 and J usage is TRBJ1-6, with D possibly matching TRBD1 (5 bases). Germline CDR1 is MDHEN and CDR2 is SYDVKM. V gave up 6 bases and J gave up 1 base, with 7 bases separating them. The CDR3 has 14 residues. CDR3 coding DNA: TGTGCCAGCAGCCAGGGATCCTATAATTCACCCCTCCACTTT. Its translation is CASSQGSYNSPLHF.

The V gene is TRBV28, the J gene TRBJ2-3, with 12 positions matching TRBD1. The trim removed 5 bases at V and 2 bases at J, leaving 2 bases unmatched. Germline V CDR1 and CDR2: MDHEN, SYDVKM. This CDR3 contains 15 residues. CDR3 sequence reads: CASSGTGGLTDTQYF. CDR3 nucleotides: TGTGCCAGCAGTGGGACAGGGGGCCTCACAGATACGCAGTATTTT.

The V gene is TRBV2, the J gene TRBJ2-3; TRBD2 matches 13 bases. CDR1 is SNHLY, CDR2 FYNNEI, per germline. J lost 3 bases, V lost 6 bases, and 3 bases had no gene match. The CDR3 sequence is 15 residues long. The CDR3 DNA sequence: TGTGCCAGCAGCGGACTAGCGGGAGAGACAGATACGCAGTATTTT. This sequence encodes CASSGLAGETDTQYF.

The chain couples TRBV4-1 to TRBJ1-3, with 9 bases matching TRBD1. The ends lost 3 bases at V and 0 bases at J; junction bases unmatched: 6. Germline values: CDR1 MGHRA, CDR2 YSYEKL. The CDR3 runs to 17 residues. CDR3 sequence: CASSQGRQGVSGNTIYF. CDR3 DNA: TGCGCCAGCAGCCAGGGCCGACAGGGGGTCTCTGGAAACACCATATATTTT.

The rearrangement joins TRBV29-1 to TRBJ2-2; no definite D call. This CDR3 region has 12 residues. V dropped 3 bases and J dropped 7 bases, with 9 bases sitting between them. Germline-derived CDR1 and CDR2 are SQVTM and ANQGSEA. CDR3 amino acids: CSVDRPSGELFF. As DNA, the CDR3 is TGCAGCGTTGACAGGCCAAGCGGGGAGCTGTTTTTT.

A single count supports this clone. The rearrangement links TRBV7-9 to TRBJ1-2; 7 nucleotides match TRBD1. Unmatched junction bases numbered 7, after V lost 4 bases and J lost 2 bases. Per germline, CDR1 SEHNR and CDR2 FQNEAQ (reference sequence). This CDR3 is 15 amino acids long. The CDR3 nucleotides read TGTGCCAGCAGCTCAGGAGGACAGGCAAACTATGGCTACACCTTC. Translation gives CASSSGGQANYGYTF.

The chain recombines TRBV7-9 with TRBJ2-1; D is perhaps TRBD2 (6 bases). V was shortened by 6 bases and J by 3 bases, with 15 bases between the two germline ends. This CDR3 is 15 amino acids long. The V gene's germline CDR1 is SEHNR and CDR2 FQNEAQ (reference sequence). CDR3 region: CASSGGGNDYNEQFF. In nucleotides, the CDR3 is TGTGCCAGCAGTGGAGGAGGGAACGACTACAATGAGCAGTTCTTC.

The J gene is TRBJ1-3, the V gene TRBV3-1 (or the pseudogene TRBV3-2); a weak D match, TRBD1 (5 bases). The CDR3 extends over 17 amino acids. CDR1 is LGHDT, CDR2 YNNKEL, per germline (reference sequence). V was shortened by 3 bases and J by 4 bases, with 19 bases between the two germline ends. The CDR3 sequence is CASSQTSGGGLGNTIYF. Written as DNA, the CDR3 is TGTGCCAGCAGCCAGACCTCCGGGGGTGGATTAGGAAACACCATATATTTT.

The rearrangement uses TRBV2 and TRBJ2-2; D gene ambiguous. V lost 2 bases, J lost 3 bases, and 4 bases lay in between. CDR1 and CDR2 from the germline V gene are SNHLY and FYNNEI. The CDR3 has 13 amino acids. As DNA, the CDR3 is TGTGCCAGCAGTGAACGGGACACCGGGGAGCTGTTTTTT. It specifies CASSERDTGELFF.

CDR3 amino acids: CAAGGRDAYNEQFF. CDR3 coding DNA: TGTGCCGCCGGGGGGCGGGACGCCTACAATGAGCAGTTCTTC. The V call is TRBV10-3, the J call TRBJ2-1, with D perhaps matching TRBD2 (7 bases). V lost 11 bases and J 2 bases, leaving 16 bases between the germline ends. This CDR3 is 14 amino acids long. CDR1 and CDR2 (germline): ENHRY, SYGVKD.

J is TRBJ1-1 and V is TRBV29-1; possible D gene TRBD1, 6 bases. Germline V gene lookup returns CDR1 SQVTM and CDR2 ANQGSEA. The ends were cut back, 5 bases at V and 0 bases at J, with 7 bases in the middle. The CDR3 contains 12 residues. CDR3 sequence (DNA): TGCAGCGTTCACAGGGTGAACACTGAAGCTTTCTTT. This gives the protein CSVHRVNTEAFF.

The rearrangement uses TRBV5-4 and TRBJ1-4, with D perhaps matching TRBD1 (5 bases). Germline CDR1 SGHNT, CDR2 YYREEE (reference sequence). Deletions cut 4 bases from V and 2 bases from J, with 15 bases between. This CDR3 is 16 amino acids long. The CDR3 sequence is CASSHERGVTNEKLFF. The CDR3, as DNA: TGTGCCAGCAGCCACGAACGGGGGGTTACTAATGAAAAACTGTTTTTT.

This chain uses TRBV10-1 with TRBJ1-4; D not resolved. This CDR3 has 16 amino acids. Germline V CDR1 and CDR2: WNHNN, SYGVQD (reference sequence). Between the trimmed V and J ends, which lost 4 bases and 6 bases, there was a span of 18 bases. CDR3 coding DNA: TGCGCCAGCAGTGTAGAAAGACACGGTAAGGATGAAAAACTGTTTTTT. This sequence encodes CASSVERHGKDEKLFF.